This T cell receptor (beta chain) was found in a study of a mutant IDH1 vaccine in newly diagnosed glioma. Study background: The study started vaccination 4-6 weeks after radiotherapy alone, or with temozolomide cycles. Receipt of radiotherapy, temozolomide, or both preceded the study, and most received both.

This clone showed up just once. Its antigen remains unidentified. Looked up from germline, CDR1 is SGDLS and CDR2 is YYNGEE. Trimming removed 3 bases from V and 4 bases from J, with 14 bases in between. CDR3 length: 14 residues. Regarding time point: week 5, during vaccination. What each vaccine dose contained was 300 ug of mutant IDH1 20-mer peptide, accompanied by topical imiquimod. New IDH1-mutant, ATRX-lost WHO grade 3 or 4 astrocytomas occurred in donors. TCRdb's table, derived via immunoSEQ multiplex PCR, lists solely in-frame clones and lacks some. The data hold around 32,000 clones, with around 90% observed a single time.

This receptor was taken from a woman in her forties with glioma. Some clones in this sample may be carry-over from other donors' samples. This rearrangement joins TRBV9 to TRBJ2-7, with TRBD2 as a possible D gene (6 bases). Specimen: peripheral blood mononuclear cells (PBMCs), collected from a glioma patient whose treatment included an IDH1 peptide vaccine. The chain's CDR3 is CASSGRGGEYEQYF. Written as DNA, the CDR3 is TGTGCCAGCAGCGGGAGGGGCGGGGAATACGAGCAGTACTTC.